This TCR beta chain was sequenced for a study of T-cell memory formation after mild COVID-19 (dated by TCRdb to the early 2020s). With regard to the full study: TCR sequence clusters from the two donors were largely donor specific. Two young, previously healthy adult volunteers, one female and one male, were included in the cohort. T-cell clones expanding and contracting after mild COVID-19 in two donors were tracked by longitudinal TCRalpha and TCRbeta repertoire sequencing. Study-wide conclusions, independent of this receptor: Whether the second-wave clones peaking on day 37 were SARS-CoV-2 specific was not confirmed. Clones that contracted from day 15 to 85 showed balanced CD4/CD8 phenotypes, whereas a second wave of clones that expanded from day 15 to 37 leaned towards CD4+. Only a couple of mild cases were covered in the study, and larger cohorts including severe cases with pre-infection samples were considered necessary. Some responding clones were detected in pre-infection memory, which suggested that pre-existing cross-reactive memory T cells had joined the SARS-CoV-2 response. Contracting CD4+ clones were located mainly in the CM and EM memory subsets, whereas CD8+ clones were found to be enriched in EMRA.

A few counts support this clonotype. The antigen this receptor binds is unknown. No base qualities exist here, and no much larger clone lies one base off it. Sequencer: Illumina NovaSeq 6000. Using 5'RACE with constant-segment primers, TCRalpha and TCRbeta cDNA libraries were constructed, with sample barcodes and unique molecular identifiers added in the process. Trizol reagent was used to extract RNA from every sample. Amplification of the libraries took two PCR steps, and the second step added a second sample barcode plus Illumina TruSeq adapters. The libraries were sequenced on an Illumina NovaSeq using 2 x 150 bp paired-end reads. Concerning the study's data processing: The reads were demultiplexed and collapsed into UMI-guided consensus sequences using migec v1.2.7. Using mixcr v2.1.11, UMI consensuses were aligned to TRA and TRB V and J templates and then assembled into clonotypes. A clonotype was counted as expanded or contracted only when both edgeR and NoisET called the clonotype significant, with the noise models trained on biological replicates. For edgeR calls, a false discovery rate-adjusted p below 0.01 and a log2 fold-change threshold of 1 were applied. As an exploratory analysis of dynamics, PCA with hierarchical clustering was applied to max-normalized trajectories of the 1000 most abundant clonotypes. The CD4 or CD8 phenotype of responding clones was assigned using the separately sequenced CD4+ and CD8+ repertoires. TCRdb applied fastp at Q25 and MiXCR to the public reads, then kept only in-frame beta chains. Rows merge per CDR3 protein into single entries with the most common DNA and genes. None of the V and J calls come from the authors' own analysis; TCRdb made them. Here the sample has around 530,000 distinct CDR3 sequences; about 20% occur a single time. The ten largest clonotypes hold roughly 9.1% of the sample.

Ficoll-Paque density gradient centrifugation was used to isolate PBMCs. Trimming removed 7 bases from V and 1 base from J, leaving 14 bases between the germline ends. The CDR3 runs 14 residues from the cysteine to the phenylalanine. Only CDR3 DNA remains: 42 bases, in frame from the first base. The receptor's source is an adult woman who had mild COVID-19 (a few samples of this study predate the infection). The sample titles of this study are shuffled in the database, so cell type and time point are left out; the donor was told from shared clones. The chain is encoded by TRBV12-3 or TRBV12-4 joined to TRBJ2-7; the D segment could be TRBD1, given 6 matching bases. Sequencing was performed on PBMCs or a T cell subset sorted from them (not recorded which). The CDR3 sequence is CASTTGQRSYEQYF. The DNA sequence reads TGTGCCAGCACCACCGGACAGCGTTCCTACGAGCAGTACTTC.